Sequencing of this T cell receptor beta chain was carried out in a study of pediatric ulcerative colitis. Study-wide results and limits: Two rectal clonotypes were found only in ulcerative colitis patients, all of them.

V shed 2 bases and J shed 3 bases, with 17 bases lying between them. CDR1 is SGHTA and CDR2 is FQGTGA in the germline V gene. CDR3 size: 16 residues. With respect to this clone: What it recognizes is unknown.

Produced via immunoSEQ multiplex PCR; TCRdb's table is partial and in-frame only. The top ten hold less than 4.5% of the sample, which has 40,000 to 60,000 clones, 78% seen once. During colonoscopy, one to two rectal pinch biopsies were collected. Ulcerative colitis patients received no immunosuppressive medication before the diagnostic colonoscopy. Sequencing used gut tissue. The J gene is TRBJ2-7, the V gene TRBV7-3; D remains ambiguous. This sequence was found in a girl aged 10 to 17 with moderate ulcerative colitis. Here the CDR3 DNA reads TGTGCCAGCAGCTTAGTACCCGAATCCGGAATCTACGAGCAGTACTTC. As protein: CASSLVPESGIYEQYF.